This T cell receptor (beta chain) was recorded in a study of ipilimumab plus nivolumab after autologous stem cell transplantation. Study background: Patients received a median of about 5 ipilimumab and 8 or 9 nivolumab doses. DLBCL patients had primary refractory or relapsed disease.

Sequenced by immunoSEQ multiplex PCR; TCRdb stores in-frame clones only, minus some. Of roughly 11,000 clones in the sample, 69% were seen once. Patients got ipilimumab 1 mg/kg beginning 14 to 28 days post-transplant. After removal of 0 bases from V and 4 bases from J, the junction contained 8 bases not matched to a gene. This CDR3 contains 16 residues. CDR1 GTSNPN and CDR2 SVGIG come from the germline V gene (reference sequence). The TCR comes from a male donor with diffuse large B-cell lymphoma. The genes are TRBV30 and TRBJ1-5, with 8 positions matching TRBD1. This sample comprised PBMCs, obtained in a trial of ipilimumab plus nivolumab as post-transplant consolidation. The CDR3 spells CAWSVPAGGKNQPQHF. For the CDR3, the DNA is TGTGCCTGGAGTGTCCCCGCAGGGGGCAAGAATCAGCCCCAGCATTTT.